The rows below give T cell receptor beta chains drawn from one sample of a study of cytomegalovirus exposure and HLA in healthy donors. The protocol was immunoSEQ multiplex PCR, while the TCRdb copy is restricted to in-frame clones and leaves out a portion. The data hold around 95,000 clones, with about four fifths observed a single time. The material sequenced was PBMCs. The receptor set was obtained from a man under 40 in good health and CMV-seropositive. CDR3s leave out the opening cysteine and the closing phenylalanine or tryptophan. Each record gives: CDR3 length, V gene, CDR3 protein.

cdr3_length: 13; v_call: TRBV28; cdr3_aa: ASREIVGGVYEQY
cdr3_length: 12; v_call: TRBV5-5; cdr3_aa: ASSLGAGKNIQY
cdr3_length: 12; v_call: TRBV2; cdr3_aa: ASRLNRQDYGYT
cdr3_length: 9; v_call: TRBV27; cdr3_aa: AGGGNQPQH
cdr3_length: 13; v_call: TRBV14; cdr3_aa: ASSTRRGGLDTQY
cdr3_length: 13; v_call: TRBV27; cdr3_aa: ASSFLGQGANEQY
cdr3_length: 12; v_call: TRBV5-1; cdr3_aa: ASSLQGGSTEAF
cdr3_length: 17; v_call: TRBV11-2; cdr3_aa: ASSLVGHQPSGSTDTQY
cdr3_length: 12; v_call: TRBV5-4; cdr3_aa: ASSLVGSYTEAF
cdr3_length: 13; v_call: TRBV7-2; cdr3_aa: ASSPWGGSSYEQY
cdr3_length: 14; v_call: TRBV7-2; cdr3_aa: ASSPPRGLSTDTQY
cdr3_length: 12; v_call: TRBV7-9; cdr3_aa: ASSLNNGWQPQH
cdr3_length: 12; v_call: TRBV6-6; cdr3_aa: ASSYGGTHYEQY
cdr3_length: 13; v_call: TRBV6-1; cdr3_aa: ASSEFPTTSYEQY
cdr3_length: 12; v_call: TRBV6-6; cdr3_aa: ASSPGTDSFPLH
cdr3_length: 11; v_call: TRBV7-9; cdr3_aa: ASSFRQNYGYT
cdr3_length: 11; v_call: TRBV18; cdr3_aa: ASSPDSSYEQY
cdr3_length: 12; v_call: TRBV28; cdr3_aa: ASSPQGIGETQY
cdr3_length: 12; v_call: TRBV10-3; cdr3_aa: AISGARGTDTQY
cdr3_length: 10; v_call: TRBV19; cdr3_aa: ASRSGSNEQY
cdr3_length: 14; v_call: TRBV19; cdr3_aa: ASSIGDRVLTSEAF
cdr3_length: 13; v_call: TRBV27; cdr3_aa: ASSPRDRVGYEQY
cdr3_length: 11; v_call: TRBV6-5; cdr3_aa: ASSRTGSVGYT
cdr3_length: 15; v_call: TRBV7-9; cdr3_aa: ASSSTSGIPSYNEQF
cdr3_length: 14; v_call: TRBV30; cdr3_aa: AWTYKGSSSNQPQH
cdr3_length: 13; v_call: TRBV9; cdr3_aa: ASSRRAGGRETQY
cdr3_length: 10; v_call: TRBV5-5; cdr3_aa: ASSLGAYEQY
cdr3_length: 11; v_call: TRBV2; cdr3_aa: ASRPGQGNEQY
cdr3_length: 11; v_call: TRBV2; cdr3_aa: ASSGSGSNEQY
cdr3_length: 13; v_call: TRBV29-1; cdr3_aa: SVKRTGDENTEAF
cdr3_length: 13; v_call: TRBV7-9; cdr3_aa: ASSLQRQTYNEQF
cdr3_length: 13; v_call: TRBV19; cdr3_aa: ASSIGSGTYNEQF
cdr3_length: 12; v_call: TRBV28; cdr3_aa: ASSLGQGRKSAF
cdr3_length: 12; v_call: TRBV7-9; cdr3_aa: ASSLRTAPNEQY
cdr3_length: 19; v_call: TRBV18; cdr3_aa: ASSAASLLAGANLGPDTQY
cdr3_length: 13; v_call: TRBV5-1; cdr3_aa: ASSLEEGGGNEQY
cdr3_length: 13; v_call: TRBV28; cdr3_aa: ASSSPSGREYEQY
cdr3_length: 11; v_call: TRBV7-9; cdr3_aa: ASSFRGSYEQY
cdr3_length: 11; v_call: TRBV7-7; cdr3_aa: ASSLLGTDTQY
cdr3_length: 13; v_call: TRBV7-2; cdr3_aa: ASSLALGQGYEQY
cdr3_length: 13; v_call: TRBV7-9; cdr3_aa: ASSISGASYNEQF
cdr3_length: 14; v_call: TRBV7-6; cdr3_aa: ASSLAQGRGTDTQY
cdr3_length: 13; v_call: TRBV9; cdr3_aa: ASSADSHSGNTIY
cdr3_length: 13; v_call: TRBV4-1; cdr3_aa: ASSQGLAGTYEQY
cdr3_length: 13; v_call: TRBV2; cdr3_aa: ASSSHEPGTGELF
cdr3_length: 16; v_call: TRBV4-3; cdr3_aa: ASSQRLAGGVTAYEQY
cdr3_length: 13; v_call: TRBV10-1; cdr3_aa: ASSSGGGGDQPQH
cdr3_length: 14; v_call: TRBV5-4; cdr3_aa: ASSLIDGTGQETQY